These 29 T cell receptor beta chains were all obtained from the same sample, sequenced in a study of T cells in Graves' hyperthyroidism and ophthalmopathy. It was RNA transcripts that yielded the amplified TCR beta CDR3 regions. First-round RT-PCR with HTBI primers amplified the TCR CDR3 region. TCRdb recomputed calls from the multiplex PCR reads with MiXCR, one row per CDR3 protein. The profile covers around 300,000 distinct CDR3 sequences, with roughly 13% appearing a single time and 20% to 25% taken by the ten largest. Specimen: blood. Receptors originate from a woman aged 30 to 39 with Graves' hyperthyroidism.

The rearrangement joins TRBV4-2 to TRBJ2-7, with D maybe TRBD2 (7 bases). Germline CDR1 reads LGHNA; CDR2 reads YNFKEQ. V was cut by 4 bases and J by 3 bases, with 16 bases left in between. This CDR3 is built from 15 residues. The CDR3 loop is CASSPMRGGNYEQYF. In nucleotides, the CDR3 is TGTGCCAGCAGCCCGATGAGGGGGGGGAACTACGAGCAGTACTTC.

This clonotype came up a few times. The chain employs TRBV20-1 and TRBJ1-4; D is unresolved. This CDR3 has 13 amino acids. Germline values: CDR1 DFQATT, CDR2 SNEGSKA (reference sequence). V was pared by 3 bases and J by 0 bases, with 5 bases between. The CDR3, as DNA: TGCAGTGCTAGTAGGGCAACTAATGAAAAACTGTTTTTT. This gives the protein CSASRATNEKLFF.

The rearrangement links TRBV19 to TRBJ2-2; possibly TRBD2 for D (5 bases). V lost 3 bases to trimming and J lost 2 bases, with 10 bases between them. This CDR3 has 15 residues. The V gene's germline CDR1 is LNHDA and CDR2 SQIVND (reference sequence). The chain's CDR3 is CASSMASLNTGELFF. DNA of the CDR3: TGTGCCAGTAGTATGGCTAGCCTTAACACCGGGGAGCTGTTTTTT.

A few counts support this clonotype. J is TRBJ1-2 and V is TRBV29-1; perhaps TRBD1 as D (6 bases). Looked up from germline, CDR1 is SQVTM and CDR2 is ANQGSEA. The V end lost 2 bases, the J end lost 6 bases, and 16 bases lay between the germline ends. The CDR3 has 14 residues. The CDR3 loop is CSVEMEWGGHGYTF. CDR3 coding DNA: TGCAGCGTTGAAATGGAATGGGGGGGCCATGGCTACACCTTC.

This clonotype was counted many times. CDR3 residues: CARMFPGTAYNEQFF. DNA of the CDR3: TGTGCCAGAATGTTTCCGGGGACTGCTTACAATGAGCAGTTCTTC. The genes are TRBV27 and TRBJ2-1, with D possibly being TRBD2 (6 bases). The V end was cut by 9 bases, the J end by 4 bases, with 19 bases between. The CDR3 is 15 residues long. Germline assignment: CDR1 MNHEY and CDR2 SMNVEV (reference sequence).

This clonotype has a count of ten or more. The CDR3 bases are TGTGCCAGCAGTTTAGGAGACAGTCCCGGAAGGTACACTGAAGCTTTCTTT. It codes for CASSLGDSPGRYTEAFF. The chain combines TRBV28 with TRBJ1-1; possible D gene TRBD1, 5 bases. The CDR3 runs to 17 residues. V lost 2 bases to trimming and J lost 3 bases, with 19 bases between them. Germline V gives CDR1 MDHEN, CDR2 SYDVKM. Using reference TRBV28 and TRBJ1-1 for the parts outside the CDR3, the full variable domain is DVKVTQSSRYLVKRTGEKVFLECVQDMDHENMFWYRQDPGLGLRLIYFSYDVKMKEKGDIPEGYSVSREKKERFSLILESASTNQTSMYLCASSLGDSPGRYTEAFFGQGTRLTVV.

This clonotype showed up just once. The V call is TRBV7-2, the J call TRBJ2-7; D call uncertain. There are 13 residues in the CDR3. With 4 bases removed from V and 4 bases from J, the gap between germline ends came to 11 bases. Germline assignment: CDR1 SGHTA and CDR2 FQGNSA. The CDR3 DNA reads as TGTGCCAGCAGCTCCCTAGTGAATTACGAGCAGTACTTC. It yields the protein CASSSLVNYEQYF. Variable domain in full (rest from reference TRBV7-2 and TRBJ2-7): GAGVSQSPSNKVTEKGKDVELRCDPISGHTALYWYRQSLGQGLEFLIYFQGNSAPDKSGLPSDRFSAERTGGSVSTLTIQRTQQEDSAVYLCASSSLVNYEQYFGPGTRLTVT.

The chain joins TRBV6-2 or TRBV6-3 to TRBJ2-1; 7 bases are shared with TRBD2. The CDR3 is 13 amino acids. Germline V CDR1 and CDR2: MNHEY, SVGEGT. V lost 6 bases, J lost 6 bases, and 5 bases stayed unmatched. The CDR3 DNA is TGTGCCAGCAGCCCGGGAGGCGGCAATGAGCAGTTCTTC. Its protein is CASSPGGGNEQFF.

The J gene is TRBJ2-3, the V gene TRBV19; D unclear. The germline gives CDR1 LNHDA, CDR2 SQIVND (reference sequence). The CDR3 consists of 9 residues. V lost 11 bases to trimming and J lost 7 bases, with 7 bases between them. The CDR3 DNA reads TGTGCCCGCCCAAATACGCAGTATTTT. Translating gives CARPNTQYF.

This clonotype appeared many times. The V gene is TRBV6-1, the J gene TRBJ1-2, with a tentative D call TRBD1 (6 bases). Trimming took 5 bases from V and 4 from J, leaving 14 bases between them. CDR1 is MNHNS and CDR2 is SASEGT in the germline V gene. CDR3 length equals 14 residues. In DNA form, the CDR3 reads TGTGCCAGCAGTCAATCGGGGGCTCCCTATGGCTACACCTTC. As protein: CASSQSGAPYGYTF.

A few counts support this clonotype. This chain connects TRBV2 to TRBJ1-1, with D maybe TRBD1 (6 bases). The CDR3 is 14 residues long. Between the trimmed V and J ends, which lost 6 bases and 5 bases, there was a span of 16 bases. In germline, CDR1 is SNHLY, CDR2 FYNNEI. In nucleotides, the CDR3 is TGTGCCAGCAGACCTGACAGGTACAGGACTGAAGCTTTCTTT. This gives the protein CASRPDRYRTEAFF.

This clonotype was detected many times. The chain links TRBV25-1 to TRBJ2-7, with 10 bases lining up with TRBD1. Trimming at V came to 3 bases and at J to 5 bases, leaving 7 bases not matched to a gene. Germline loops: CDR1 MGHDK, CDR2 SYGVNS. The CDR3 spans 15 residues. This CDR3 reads CASSDAGTGDNEQYF. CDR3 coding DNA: TGTGCCAGCAGTGACGCCGGGACAGGGGACAACGAGCAGTACTTC.

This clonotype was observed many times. The DNA of the CDR3 is TGTGCCAGCAGCTTATGGAAGTCGAGACGCGAGGAGACCCAGTACTTC. This sequence encodes CASSLWKSRREETQYF. The chain uses TRBV7-2 and TRBJ2-5; the D is unclear. The CDR3 contains 16 residues. CDR1 SGHTA and CDR2 FQGNSA come from the germline V gene. Trimming shortened V by 2 bases and J by 5 bases, and 18 bases separated the two germline ends.

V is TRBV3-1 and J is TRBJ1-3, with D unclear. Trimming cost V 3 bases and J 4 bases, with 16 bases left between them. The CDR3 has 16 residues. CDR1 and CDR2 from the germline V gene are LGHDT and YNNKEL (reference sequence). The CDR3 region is CASSHNRQAKGNTIYF. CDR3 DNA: TGTGCCAGCAGCCATAATAGGCAGGCGAAGGGAAACACCATATATTTT.

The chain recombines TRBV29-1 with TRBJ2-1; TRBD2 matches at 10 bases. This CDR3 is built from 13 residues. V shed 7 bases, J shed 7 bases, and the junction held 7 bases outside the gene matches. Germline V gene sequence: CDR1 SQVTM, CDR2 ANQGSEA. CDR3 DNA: TGCAGCGCTGGGACTAGCGCGGCGAATGAGCAGTTCTTC. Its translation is CSAGTSAANEQFF.

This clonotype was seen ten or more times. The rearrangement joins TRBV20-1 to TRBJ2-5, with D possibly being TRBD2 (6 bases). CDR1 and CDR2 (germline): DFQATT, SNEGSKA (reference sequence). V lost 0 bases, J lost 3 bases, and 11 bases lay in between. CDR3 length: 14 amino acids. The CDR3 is CSARDGTGEETQYF. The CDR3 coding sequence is TGCAGTGCTAGAGATGGAACGGGAGAAGAGACCCAGTACTTC.

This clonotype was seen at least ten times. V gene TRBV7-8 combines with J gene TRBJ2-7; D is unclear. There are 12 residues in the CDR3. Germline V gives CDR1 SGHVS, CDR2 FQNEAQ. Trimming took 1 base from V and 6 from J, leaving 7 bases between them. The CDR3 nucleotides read TGTGCCAGCAGCTTAGTAACTTTCGAGCAGTACTTC. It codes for CASSLVTFEQYF.

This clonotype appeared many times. CDR3 residues: CASSQDPRDGEAFF. The CDR3 bases are TGTGCCAGCAGCCAAGATCCCCGGGATGGTGAAGCTTTCTTT. V and J are TRBV3-1 and TRBJ1-1; no definite D call. This CDR3 comprises 14 residues. The V and J ends lost 0 bases and 7 bases respectively, with 12 bases between them. Germline V gene sequence: CDR1 LGHDT, CDR2 YNNKEL (reference sequence).

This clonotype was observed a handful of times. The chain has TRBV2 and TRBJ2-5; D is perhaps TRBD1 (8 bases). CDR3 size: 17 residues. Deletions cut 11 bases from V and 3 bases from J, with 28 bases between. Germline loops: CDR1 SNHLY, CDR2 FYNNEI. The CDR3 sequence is CAGRTTGASGLKETQYF. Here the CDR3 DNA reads TGTGCCGGGAGGACGACAGGGGCTAGCGGACTAAAAGAGACCCAGTACTTC.

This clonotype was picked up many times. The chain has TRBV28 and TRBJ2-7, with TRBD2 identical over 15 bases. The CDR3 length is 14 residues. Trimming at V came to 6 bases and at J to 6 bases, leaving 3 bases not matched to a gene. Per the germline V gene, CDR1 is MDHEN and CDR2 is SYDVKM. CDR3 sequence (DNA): TGTGCCAGCAGAAAGGGACTAGCGGGAGGCGAGCAGTACTTC. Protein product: CASRKGLAGGEQYF.

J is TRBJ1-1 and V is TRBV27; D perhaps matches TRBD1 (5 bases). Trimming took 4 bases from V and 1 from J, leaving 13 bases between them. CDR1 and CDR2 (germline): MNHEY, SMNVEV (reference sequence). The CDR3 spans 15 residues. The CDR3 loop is CASSSVGGGNTEAFF. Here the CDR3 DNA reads TGTGCCAGCAGTTCTGTCGGGGGGGGGAACACTGAAGCTTTCTTT.

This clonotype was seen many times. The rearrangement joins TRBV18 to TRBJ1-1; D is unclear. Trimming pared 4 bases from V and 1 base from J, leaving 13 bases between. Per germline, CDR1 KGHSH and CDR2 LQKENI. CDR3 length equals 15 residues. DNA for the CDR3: TGTGCCAGCTCACTTACGACGGACGGGAACACTGAAGCTTTCTTT. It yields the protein CASSLTTDGNTEAFF.

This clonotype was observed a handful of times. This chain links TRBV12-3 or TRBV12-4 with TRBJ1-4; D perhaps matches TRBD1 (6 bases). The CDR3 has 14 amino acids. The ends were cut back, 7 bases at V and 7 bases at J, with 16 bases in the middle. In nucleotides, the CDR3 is TGTGCCAGCACCGTGGGGGGGGCCACTGAAAAACTGTTTTTT. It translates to CASTVGGATEKLFF.

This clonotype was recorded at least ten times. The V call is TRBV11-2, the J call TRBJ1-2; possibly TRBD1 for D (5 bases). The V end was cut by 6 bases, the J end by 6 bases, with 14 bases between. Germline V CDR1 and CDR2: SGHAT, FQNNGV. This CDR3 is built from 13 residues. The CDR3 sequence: CASSWDGTNGYTF. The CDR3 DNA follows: TGTGCCAGCAGTTGGGACGGAACAAATGGCTACACCTTC. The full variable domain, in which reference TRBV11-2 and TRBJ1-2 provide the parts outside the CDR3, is EAGVAQSPRYKIIEKRQSVAFWCNPISGHATLYWYQQILGQGPKLLIQFQNNGVVDDSQLPKDRFSAERLKGVDSTLKIQPAKLEDSAVYLCASSWDGTNGYTFGSGTRLTVV.

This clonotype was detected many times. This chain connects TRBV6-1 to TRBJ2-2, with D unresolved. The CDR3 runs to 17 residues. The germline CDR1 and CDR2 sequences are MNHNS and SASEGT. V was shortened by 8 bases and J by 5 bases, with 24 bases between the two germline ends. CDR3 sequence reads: CASGGPPGRRMTGELFF. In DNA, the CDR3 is TGTGCCAGCGGTGGACCACCTGGGCGCCGTATGACCGGGGAGCTGTTTTTT.

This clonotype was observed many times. The CDR3 protein is CAISPLEVGTDTQYF. CDR3 DNA: TGTGCCATCAGTCCACTGGAGGTGGGCACAGATACGCAGTATTTT. This chain links TRBV10-3 with TRBJ2-3; possible D gene TRBD2, 5 bases. Trimming pared 5 bases from V and 1 base from J, leaving 13 bases between. The germline V gene encodes CDR1 ENHRY and CDR2 SYGVKD. This CDR3 is built from 15 residues.

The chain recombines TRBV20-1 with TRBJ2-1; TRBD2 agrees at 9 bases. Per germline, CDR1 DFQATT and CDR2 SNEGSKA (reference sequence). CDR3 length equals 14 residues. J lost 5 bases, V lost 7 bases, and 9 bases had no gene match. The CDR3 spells CSVLAGHVNNEQFF. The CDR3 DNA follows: TGCAGTGTCCTAGCGGGACACGTTAACAATGAGCAGTTCTTC.

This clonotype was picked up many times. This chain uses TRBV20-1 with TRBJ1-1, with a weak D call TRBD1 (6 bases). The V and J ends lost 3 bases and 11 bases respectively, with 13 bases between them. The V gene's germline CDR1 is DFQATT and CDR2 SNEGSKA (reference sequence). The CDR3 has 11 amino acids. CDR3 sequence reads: CSASSGARAFF. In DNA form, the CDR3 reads TGCAGTGCTAGCTCGGGGGCGCGGGCTTTCTTT.

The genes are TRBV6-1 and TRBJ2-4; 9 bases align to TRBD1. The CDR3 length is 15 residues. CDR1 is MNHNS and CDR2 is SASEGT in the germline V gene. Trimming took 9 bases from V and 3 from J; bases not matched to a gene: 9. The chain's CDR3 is CASNGQGIDKNIQYF. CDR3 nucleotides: TGTGCCAGTAACGGACAGGGGATAGACAAAAACATTCAGTACTTC.